What follows are 24 T cell receptor beta chains derived from one specimen sequenced in a study of breast tumors, draining lymph nodes, adjacent tissues. The lymph nodes were axillary draining lymph nodes from breast cancer patients. A single record per CDR3 protein comes from TCRdb applying MiXCR to the multiplex PCR reads. The sample shows over 150,000 distinct CDR3 sequences, over 25% of them seen only once. What was sequenced was axillary lymph node tissue. The source of these receptors is a female donor with breast cancer. Some clones in this sample may be carry-over from other donors' samples.

At least ten counts were recorded for this clonotype. V is TRBV9 and J is TRBJ2-3; TRBD2 aligns across 7 bases. The CDR3 contains 16 residues. CDR1 and CDR2 from the germline V gene are SGDLS and YYNGEE. J gave up 6 bases and V 0 bases, and 10 bases lay outside the gene matches. The CDR3 sequence: CASSVGAGVILDTQYF. The DNA for the CDR3 is TGTGCCAGCAGCGTAGGGGCGGGGGTAATCCTTGATACGCAGTATTTT.

This clonotype was detected ten times or more. As DNA, the CDR3 is TGTGCCAGCGGACAGCTCACAGATACGCAGTATTTT. Translation gives CASGQLTDTQYF. This chain uses TRBV7-6 with TRBJ2-3; D is perhaps TRBD1 (6 bases). CDR1 SGHVS and CDR2 FNYEAQ come from the germline V gene. The length of the CDR3 is 12 residues. With 8 bases removed from V and 2 bases from J, the gap between germline ends came to 8 bases.

The gene calls are TRBV12-3 or TRBV12-4 and TRBJ2-5, with D tentatively TRBD1 (6 bases). The CDR3 extends over 16 amino acids. Trimming shortened V by 5 bases and J by 3 bases, and 19 bases separated the two germline ends. The CDR3 bases are TGTGCCAGCAGTCCCCTGACAGGTGAGGGAAAAGAGACCCAGTACTTC. Translated: CASSPLTGEGKETQYF.

This clonotype was seen at least ten times. The rearrangement uses TRBV7-8 and TRBJ2-3, with D uncertain. Trimming left V 1 base short and J 2 bases short, with 7 bases between. The CDR3 is 14 residues long. The germline V gene encodes CDR1 SGHVS and CDR2 FQNEAQ. CDR3 coding DNA: TGTGCCAGCAGCTTAGGGCCCAACACAGATACGCAGTATTTT. The encoded protein is CASSLGPNTDTQYF.

In this sample, this clonotype turned up once. The CDR3 does not end in the conserved phenylalanine or tryptophan, so this is likely a read error. The J gene is TRBJ1-3, the V gene TRBV5-1; D possibly corresponds to TRBD1 (5 bases). Germline values: CDR1 SGHRS, CDR2 YFSETQ. The CDR3 is 16 amino acids. The CDR3 nucleotides are TGCGCCGGCAGCTTGGGGGTCAGATTCTCTGGAAACACCATATATCTT. As protein: CAGSLGVRFSGNTIYL.

Only a few counts were recorded for this clonotype. It may be a read error: a sequence one base away is much more abundant. The DNA for the CDR3 is TGTGCCAGCAGCCAAAGGGTCCGGCCCCAGCCCCTCTCTCGAAACACCATATATTTT. It is translated as CASSQRVRPQPLSRNTIYF. The chain is built from TRBV7-8 and TRBJ1-3; no firm D call. Germline values: CDR1 SGHVS, CDR2 FQNEAQ. This CDR3 has 19 residues.

The chain has TRBV30 and TRBJ1-1; D possibly corresponds to TRBD1 (5 bases). Germline V gene lookup returns CDR1 GTSNPN and CDR2 SVGIG (reference sequence). V was cut by 1 base and J by 0 bases, with 6 bases left in between. There are 13 residues in the CDR3. The CDR3 is CAWSAGVNTEAFF. The CDR3 DNA sequence: TGTGCCTGGAGTGCGGGGGTGAACACTGAAGCTTTCTTT.

At least ten counts were recorded for this clonotype. This chain links TRBV6-5 with TRBJ2-7; 10 bases agree with TRBD2. The CDR3 is 15 amino acids. The germline gives CDR1 MNHEY, CDR2 SVGAGI. The V gene end was trimmed by 6 bases and the J gene end by 3 bases; junction bases not matched to a gene: 8. CDR3 residues: CASSQGAGGIYEQYF. CDR3 DNA: TGTGCCAGCAGCCAGGGAGCGGGAGGGATCTACGAGCAGTACTTC.

Many counts were recorded for this clonotype. At one of its ends the junction is not consistent with the germline gene, which may arise from a read error. The V call is TRBV20-1, the J call TRBJ2-5, with D perhaps assigned TRBD1 or TRBD2 (5 bases each). This CDR3 spans 11 amino acids. Per the germline V gene, CDR1 is DFQATT and CDR2 is SNEGSKA (reference sequence). Here the CDR3 DNA reads TGCAGTGCTGGGGACCACGAGACCCAGTACTTC. This translates into CSAGDHETQYF.

The chain employs TRBV7-9 and TRBJ1-2, with D hard to call. Germline loops: CDR1 SEHNR, CDR2 FQNEAQ (reference sequence). The CDR3 runs 13 residues. Trimming stripped 4 bases from V and 12 bases from J, with 18 bases between. The CDR3 protein is CASSSQGIAGNTF. The CDR3 nucleotides read TGTGCCAGCAGCTCTCAAGGGATCGCTGGAAACACCTTC.

This clonotype was counted at least ten times. The CDR3 here is CSVEERDSVEQYF. The CDR3 DNA is TGCAGCGTTGAAGAGCGGGACAGTGTCGAGCAGTACTTC. The chain uses TRBV29-1 and TRBJ2-7, with a tentative D call TRBD1 (7 bases). Looked up from germline, CDR1 is SQVTM and CDR2 is ANQGSEA. Between the trimmed V and J ends, which lost 0 bases and 6 bases, there was a span of 12 bases. This CDR3 has 13 amino acids.

The rearrangement links TRBV24-1 to TRBJ2-3; 13 bases fit TRBD2. Germline V CDR1 and CDR2: KGHDR, SFDVKD. V lost 2 bases, J lost 4 bases, and 2 bases stayed unmatched. The CDR3 is made up of 16 amino acids. CDR3 nucleotide sequence: TGTGCCACCAGTGATTGGACTAGCGGGAGACCAGATACGCAGTATTTT. As protein: CATSDWTSGRPDTQYF.

This clonotype was seen repeatedly, ten times or more. J is TRBJ1-5 and V is TRBV6-1, with D unresolved. Germline CDR1 is MNHNS and CDR2 is SASEGT. The V end was cut by 2 bases, the J end by 9 bases, with 11 bases between. This CDR3 spans 13 amino acids. The CDR3 reads CASSEQSYRPQHF. In DNA, the CDR3 is TGTGCCAGCAGTGAACAGAGTTATCGGCCCCAGCATTTT.

The gene calls are TRBV5-1 and TRBJ2-3; the D is unclear. Germline-derived CDR1 and CDR2 are SGHRS and YFSETQ. V was shortened by 0 bases and J by 11 bases, with 16 bases between the two germline ends. This CDR3 has 14 amino acids. The CDR3 DNA sequence: TGCGCCAGCAGCTTGGCAAAGTCGGCCAATGAGCAGTATTTT. It specifies CASSLAKSANEQYF.

Comments on this clonotype: A read error may account for a junction end that differs from germline. The gene calls are TRBV7-9 and TRBJ2-3; D possibly uses TRBD1 or TRBD2 (7 bases each). The germline CDR1 and CDR2 sequences are SEHNR and FQNEAQ (reference sequence). This CDR3 has 17 amino acids. The CDR3 protein is CASSPRGGGGSTDTQYF. CDR3 bases: TGTGCCAGCAGTCCTAGAGGGGGCGGGGGAAGCACGGATACGCAGTATTTT.

This clonotype has more than one count but fewer than ten. The chain couples TRBV27 to TRBJ2-5, with 14 nucleotides matching TRBD2. The CDR3 sequence is 16 residues long. Germline CDR1 is MNHEY and CDR2 is SMNVEV (reference sequence). With 5 bases clipped from V and 5 bases from J, the junction kept 7 bases outside the gene matches. CDR3 coding DNA: TGTGCCAGCAGTCCGGGACTAGCGGGAGATTGGGAGACCCAGTACTTC. It encodes CASSPGLAGDWETQYF.

This clonotype showed up many times. The V gene is TRBV5-1, the J gene TRBJ2-1, with D hard to call. The CDR3 is 12 amino acids. The ends were cut back, 2 bases at V and 12 bases at J, with 12 bases in the middle. Germline-derived CDR1 and CDR2 are SGHRS and YFSETQ. In DNA form, the CDR3 reads TGCGCCAGCAGCTTAGCTAGTGTGGGGCAGTTCTTC. Translation: CASSLASVGQFF. The whole variable domain, remainder taken from reference TRBV5-1 and TRBJ2-1, is KAGVTQTPRYLIKTRGQQVTLSCSPISGHRSVSWYQQTPGQGLQFLFEYFSETQRNKGNFPGRFSGRQFSNSRSEMNVSTLELGDSALYLCASSLASVGQFFGPGTRLTVL.

The chain recombines TRBV2 with TRBJ2-3; D unclear. The CDR3 loop spans 12 amino acids. V gave up 2 bases and J gave up 4 bases, with 4 bases separating them. Germline assignment: CDR1 SNHLY and CDR2 FYNNEI. As DNA, the CDR3 is TGTGCCAGCAGTGAACGGGCAGATACGCAGTATTTT. Encoded protein: CASSERADTQYF.

In its sample, this clonotype was seen many times. V gene TRBV9 combines with J gene TRBJ1-2; a weak D match, TRBD1 (5 bases). V was clipped by 3 bases and J by 5 bases, with 11 bases between them. The CDR3 loop spans 13 amino acids. CDR1 and CDR2 (germline): SGDLS, YYNGEE. CDR3 sequence: CASSAGTGYGYTF. In DNA form, the CDR3 reads TGTGCCAGCAGCGCCGGGACGGGGTATGGCTACACCTTC. Supplemented by reference TRBV9 and TRBJ1-2, the full variable domain reads DSGVTQTPKHLITATGQRVTLRCSPRSGDLSVYWYQQSLDQGLQFLIQYYNGEERAKGNILERFSAQQFPDLHSELNLSSLELGDSALYFCASSAGTGYGYTFGSGTRLTVV.

This clonotype was recorded a few times. J is TRBJ2-3 and V is TRBV6-5, with TRBD2 matching over 9 bases. Germline CDR1 MNHEY, CDR2 SVGAGI. The CDR3 is made up of 15 amino acids. The ends lost 3 bases at V and 10 bases at J; junction bases unmatched: 11. The CDR3 protein is CASSYEAGGARAQYF. The CDR3 nucleotides are TGTGCCAGCAGTTATGAAGCGGGGGGTGCCCGGGCGCAGTATTTT.

The chain employs TRBV2 and TRBJ1-2; 12 bases line up with TRBD1. Germline-derived CDR1 and CDR2 are SNHLY and FYNNEI. V gave up 6 bases and J gave up 4 bases; unmatched junction bases: 6. The CDR3 contains 15 residues. CDR3 amino acids: CASRGTGGSTYGYTF. Written as DNA, the CDR3 is TGTGCCAGCAGGGGGACAGGGGGCTCCACCTATGGCTACACCTTC.

This clonotype was seen a few times. The V call is TRBV18, the J call TRBJ1-1; D is undetermined. CDR1 is KGHSH, CDR2 LQKENI, per germline. V was trimmed by 1 base and J by 3 bases, leaving 6 bases between them. There are 13 residues in the CDR3. CDR3 nucleotides: TGTGCCAGCTCACCACTAAAGGACACTGAAGCTTTCTTT. As protein: CASSPLKDTEAFF.

This clonotype came up many times. The chain has TRBV29-1 and TRBJ2-3; no reliable D call. The germline V and J ends were trimmed by 5 bases and 2 bases, with 8 bases remaining between them. Germline lookup yields CDR1 SQVTM and CDR2 ANQGSEA. The CDR3 runs 12 residues. CDR3 residues: CSVQALTDTQYF. The CDR3 DNA is TGCAGCGTTCAAGCCCTCACAGATACGCAGTATTTT.

This clonotype was counted ten times or more. One junction end does not reproduce the germline sequence, and a read error may be involved. This chain connects TRBV20-1 to TRBJ2-2; D ambiguous. This CDR3 comprises 14 residues. Germline V gene sequence: CDR1 DFQATT, CDR2 SNEGSKA (reference sequence). The CDR3 region is CSARNGLNTRELFF. The CDR3 bases are TGCAGTGCTAGGAATGGTTTGAACACCAGGGAGCTGTTTTTT.